These 32 T cell receptor beta chains were sequenced from one sample in a study of cytomegalovirus exposure and HLA in healthy donors. The PCR made use of 60 Vbeta and 13 Jbeta primers. Repertoires were generated with immunoSEQ multiplex PCR, while TCRdb's copy carries only in-frame clones and drops some. The sample has around 140,000 clones, under 10% seen once. The sequenced material came from PBMCs. These receptors all come from a woman aged 40 to 55 in good health and CMV-seropositive.

This clone was found a few times. This chain uses TRBV6-1 with TRBJ2-7; 7 bases match TRBD1. V was clipped by 2 bases and J by 10 bases; unmatched bases: 8. The CDR3 sequence is 13 residues long. Germline V gives CDR1 MNHNS, CDR2 SASEGT. The CDR3 region has the DNA TGTGCCAGCAGTGAAAGACAGGGCCTTACTCAGTACTTC. Translated, it gives CASSERQGLTQYF.

This clone appeared a few times. The chain combines TRBV6-1 with TRBJ1-2, with D perhaps TRBD1 (6 bases). CDR1 and CDR2 from the germline V gene are MNHNS and SASEGT. The V and J ends lost 0 bases and 2 bases respectively, with 13 bases between them. The CDR3 is 16 amino acids. The DNA for the CDR3 is TGTGCCAGCAGTGAAGCCATCAGGGGAAGGAACTATGGCTACACCTTC. As protein: CASSEAIRGRNYGYTF.

The chain links TRBV5-4 to TRBJ1-2; D might be TRBD1 (6 bases). Germline CDR1 and CDR2: SGHNT and YYREEE (reference sequence). With 4 bases removed from V and 5 bases from J, the gap between germline ends came to 12 bases. The CDR3 runs 13 residues. This CDR3 reads CASSEDGTYGYTF. DNA of the CDR3: TGTGCCAGCAGCGAGGACGGGACATATGGCTACACCTTC.

The V call is TRBV2, the J call TRBJ2-2; tentative D call: TRBD1 (6 bases). The length of the CDR3 is 14 residues. V was pared by 7 bases and J by 1 base, with 10 bases between. Per germline, CDR1 SNHLY and CDR2 FYNNEI. The CDR3 reads CASIPDRNTGELFF. The CDR3 DNA follows: TGTGCCAGCATACCGGACAGGAACACCGGGGAGCTGTTTTTT. The variable domain in full, completed from reference TRBV2 and TRBJ2-2, reads EPEVTQTPSHQVTQMGQEVILRCVPISNHLYFYWYRQILGQKVEFLVSFYNNEISEKSEIFDDQFSVERPDGSNFTLKIRSTKLEDSAMYFCASIPDRNTGELFFGEGSRLTVL.

The V gene is TRBV5-5, the J gene TRBJ1-2; 9 nucleotides agree with TRBD1. The CDR3 has 14 residues. After removal of 3 bases from V and 7 bases from J, the junction contained 7 bases not matched to a gene. The germline CDR1 and CDR2 sequences are SGHKS and YYEKEE (reference sequence). The CDR3 DNA reads as TGTGCCAGCAGCTCTCCTCCGGACAGGGGTGGCTACACCTTC. This codes for CASSSPPDRGGYTF.

DNA for the CDR3: TGTGCCATCAGGGGGACAGCTAATTCACCCCTCCACTTT. It specifies CAIRGTANSPLHF. V is TRBV10-3 and J is TRBJ1-6, with 7 bases lining up with TRBD1. This CDR3 has 13 residues. Germline V gene sequence: CDR1 ENHRY, CDR2 SYGVKD. V gave up 6 bases and J gave up 6 bases; unmatched junction bases: 2.

The chain has TRBV7-8 and TRBJ2-2; 9 bases are a match to TRBD1. The CDR3 extends over 17 amino acids. CDR1 is SGHVS, CDR2 FQNEAQ, per germline. The V gene end was trimmed by 5 bases and the J gene end by 4 bases; junction bases not matched to a gene: 11. Here the CDR3 DNA reads TGTGCCAGCAGCGGAAGGGGGACAGGGATATCCACCGGGGAGCTGTTTTTT. This gives the protein CASSGRGTGISTGELFF.

This chain links TRBV7-9 with TRBJ2-3; 7 bases are a match to TRBD2. V gave up 1 base and J gave up 2 bases; unmatched junction bases: 3. The CDR3 totals 15 residues. Per germline, CDR1 SEHNR and CDR2 FQNEAQ (reference sequence). The CDR3 nucleotides read TGTGCCAGCAGCTTAGGGGACTATAACACAGATACGCAGTATTTT. Translated: CASSLGDYNTDTQYF.

The chain links TRBV14 to TRBJ2-3; 13 bases match TRBD2. The V and J ends lost 0 bases and 8 bases, in that order; junction bases with no gene match: 11. CDR1 is SGHDN and CDR2 is FVKESK in the germline V gene. The CDR3 totals 18 residues. The CDR3: CASSQDPSRLAGGGTQYF. The CDR3 nucleotides are TGTGCCAGCAGCCAAGACCCTTCAAGACTAGCGGGGGGAGGTACGCAGTATTTT.

This clone has more than one count but fewer than ten. The chain couples TRBV5-8 to TRBJ2-3, with D possibly matching TRBD1 (6 bases). Germline V gene data show CDR1 as SGHTS and CDR2 as YDEGEE. V was trimmed by 0 bases and J by 0 bases, leaving 11 bases between them. The CDR3 consists of 16 residues. The CDR3 protein is CASSLGWDKSTDTQYF. CDR3 in DNA: TGTGCCAGCAGCTTGGGGTGGGACAAGAGCACAGATACGCAGTATTTT.

This clone has a single count. This rearrangement joins TRBV5-1 to TRBJ2-5, with 11 bases matching TRBD2. Germline CDR1 and CDR2: SGHRS and YFSETQ. Trimming at V came to 3 bases and at J to 5 bases, leaving 9 bases not matched to a gene. This CDR3 contains 16 residues. CDR3 protein: CASSSGLAGSGETQYF. CDR3 bases: TGCGCCAGCAGCTCTGGACTAGCGGGTAGTGGGGAGACCCAGTACTTC.

This clone appeared a few times. The genes are TRBV19 and TRBJ1-5, with 11 bases identical to TRBD1. Germline CDR1 and CDR2: LNHDA and SQIVND (reference sequence). Losses at the gene ends were 5 bases for V and 3 bases for J; bases not matched to a gene: 3. CDR3 length equals 15 residues. In DNA, the CDR3 is TGTGCCAGTAGTCCGGACAGGGGGCCCAATCAGCCCCAGCATTTT. Translated, it gives CASSPDRGPNQPQHF.

The rearrangement links TRBV29-1 to TRBJ1-2; a weak D match, TRBD1 (6 bases). The V end was cut by 6 bases, the J end by 2 bases, with 16 bases between. The V gene's germline CDR1 is SQVTM and CDR2 ANQGSEA. The CDR3 covers 14 residues. The CDR3 DNA sequence: TGCAGCGTCGGGTTGGCAGGGGCGAACTATGGCTACACCTTC. It yields the protein CSVGLAGANYGYTF.

V usage is TRBV6-1 and J usage is TRBJ2-6; TRBD1 agrees at 7 bases. V was pared by 5 bases and J by 0 bases, with 1 base of the junction left unmatched. CDR3 size: 15 residues. CDR1 and CDR2 (germline): MNHNS, SASEGT. The CDR3 is CASSPGGSGANVLTF. CDR3 nucleotides: TGTGCCAGCAGTCCAGGGGGCTCTGGGGCCAACGTCCTGACTTTC.

This chain uses TRBV29-1 with TRBJ2-5, with 9 bases matching TRBD2. Trimming at V came to 1 base and at J to 1 base, leaving 16 bases not matched to a gene. The CDR3 has 19 residues. Germline CDR1 is SQVTM and CDR2 is ANQGSEA. The CDR3 DNA is TGCAGCGTTGAAGTGATCGGTGGTGACCAGCGGGGGGTCCAAGAGACCCAGTACTTC. It specifies CSVEVIGGDQRGVQETQYF.

The chain is built from TRBV18 and TRBJ1-4; the D is unclear. Trimming removed 3 bases from V and 6 bases from J, with 8 bases in between. The CDR3 is made up of 13 amino acids. CDR1 and CDR2 (germline): KGHSH, LQKENI. The DNA for the CDR3 is TGTGCCAGCTCACCCGGCGCGGATGAAAAACTGTTTTTT. It codes for CASSPGADEKLFF.

The V call is TRBV19, the J call TRBJ2-7, with D possibly being TRBD2 (6 bases). With 5 bases removed from V and 4 bases from J, the gap between germline ends came to 30 bases. The CDR3 covers 19 residues. Germline CDR1 is LNHDA and CDR2 is SQIVND (reference sequence). This CDR3 is CASSDGFGATGTAGYEQYF. CDR3 nucleotide sequence: TGTGCCAGTAGTGATGGCTTCGGCGCGACCGGGACGGCGGGGTACGAGCAGTACTTC. Complete variable domain (other parts from reference TRBV19 and TRBJ2-7): DGGITQSPKYLFRKEGQNVTLSCEQNLNHDAMYWYRQDPGQGLRLIYYSQIVNDFQKGDIAEGYSVSREKKESFPLTVTSAQKNPTAFYLCASSDGFGATGTAGYEQYFGPGTRLTVT.

The chain employs TRBV4-3 and TRBJ1-4, with 10 bases identical to TRBD1. V lost 0 bases and J lost 8; bases outside the gene matches: 9. The CDR3 length is 17 residues. Germline V gene lookup returns CDR1 LGHNA and CDR2 YSLEER. CDR3 bases: TGCGCCAGCAGCCAAGAGTTATTCGGGACAGGGGACGAAAAACTGTTTTTT. This translates into CASSQELFGTGDEKLFF.

This clone was observed a few times. The chain recombines TRBV11-3 with TRBJ2-3, with 8 positions matching TRBD2. Trimming cost V 10 bases and J 3 bases; bases outside gene matches: 3. Per germline, CDR1 SGHNT and CDR2 YENEEA. The length of the CDR3 is 12 residues. This CDR3 reads CATRGGTDTQYF. CDR3 nucleotide sequence: TGTGCCACCCGGGGGGGGACAGATACGCAGTATTTT.

This clone was found a few times. This rearrangement joins TRBV21-1 to TRBJ2-7; the D segment call TRBD2 is taken from the table without a DNA check. TRBV21-1 is described as a pseudogene. This CDR3 has 14 amino acids. This CDR3 reads CASSKREEGTAQYF. The CDR3 DNA reads TGTGCCAGCAGCAAAAGAGAAGAGGGAACTGCGCAGTACTTC.

The rearrangement links TRBV5-6 to TRBJ2-1; possible D gene TRBD2, 7 bases. This CDR3 contains 15 residues. Germline CDR1 reads SGHDT; CDR2 reads YYEEEE. Trimming stripped 2 bases from V and 2 bases from J, with 11 bases between. CDR3 bases: TGTGCCAGCAGCTTAAGGGGGGGGCCCTACAATGAGCAGTTCTTC. Translating it yields CASSLRGGPYNEQFF.

This chain's CDR3 is CASSSGTVADTQYF. The CDR3 bases are TGCGCCAGCAGCTCCGGGACTGTGGCAGATACGCAGTATTTT. V and J are TRBV5-1 and TRBJ2-3; a possible D gene is TRBD2 (6 bases). CDR1 and CDR2 from the germline V gene are SGHRS and YFSETQ. There are 14 residues in the CDR3. Trimming took off 3 bases at V and 4 bases at J, with 12 bases between the two ends.

The chain is built from TRBV7-6 and TRBJ2-3; the D is unclear. V lost 6 bases, J lost 1 base, and 14 bases lay in between. There are 15 residues in the CDR3. Germline V CDR1 and CDR2: SGHVS, FNYEAQ. CDR3 residues: CASSSSILGTDTQYF. Written as DNA, the CDR3 is TGTGCCAGCAGTTCCAGTATCCTCGGCACAGATACGCAGTATTTT.

This clone turned up a few times. V usage is TRBV6-1 and J usage is TRBJ2-5; 7 bases are a match to TRBD1. The length of the CDR3 is 14 residues. Per the germline V gene, CDR1 is MNHNS and CDR2 is SASEGT. V trimming: 4 bases; J trimming: 1 base; junction bases outside the gene matches: 3. CDR3: CASSGGQSQETQYF. The CDR3 DNA follows: TGTGCCAGCAGTGGGGGACAGAGCCAAGAGACCCAGTACTTC.

The rearrangement joins TRBV6-6 to TRBJ1-1; 7 nucleotides agree with TRBD1. Trimming at V came to 4 bases and at J to 0 bases, leaving 5 bases not matched to a gene. Germline CDR1 is MNHNY and CDR2 is SVGAGI (reference sequence). The CDR3 runs to 15 residues. As DNA, the CDR3 is TGTGCCAGCAGTTCCCCCGGGACAGTGAACACTGAAGCTTTCTTT. The encoded protein is CASSSPGTVNTEAFF.

This clone showed up just a few times. J is TRBJ2-7 and V is TRBV7-9; no clear D gene. The length of the CDR3 is 13 residues. CDR1 and CDR2 (germline): SEHNR, FQNEAQ (reference sequence). Trimming cost V 2 bases and J 3 bases, with 8 bases left between them. The CDR3 protein is CASSLTPYYEQYF. The CDR3 DNA reads TGTGCCAGCAGCTTAACCCCCTACTACGAGCAGTACTTC.

The J gene is TRBJ1-5, the V gene TRBV19; D is ambiguous. CDR1 is LNHDA and CDR2 is SQIVND in the germline V gene (reference sequence). The V and J ends lost 6 bases and 10 bases respectively, with 16 bases between them. This CDR3 has 13 amino acids. CDR3 sequence reads: CASSKLNVVPQHF. The CDR3 nucleotides read TGTGCCAGTAGCAAACTTAACGTGGTTCCCCAGCATTTT.

This clone was picked up a small number of times. The J gene is TRBJ1-5, the V gene TRBV6-5, with 8 bases fitting TRBD1. Losses at the gene ends were 6 bases for V and 6 bases for J; bases not matched to a gene: 10. The CDR3 extends over 15 amino acids. From germline, CDR1 is MNHEY and CDR2 SVGAGI. The CDR3 bases are TGTGCCAGCAGACCCAACAGGGGGGTAAGTCAGCCCCAGCATTTT. This sequence encodes CASRPNRGVSQPQHF.

There are a few counts of this clone. The rearrangement links TRBV5-1 to TRBJ2-1, with 10 bases fitting TRBD2. Germline trimming cut 4 bases from V and 6 bases from J; bases unmatched to any gene: 1. The germline V gene encodes CDR1 SGHRS and CDR2 YFSETQ. This CDR3 spans 13 amino acids. This CDR3 is CASSRTSGNEQFF. The CDR3 region has the DNA TGCGCCAGCAGCCGGACTAGCGGCAATGAGCAGTTCTTC.

V usage is TRBV9 and J usage is TRBJ1-3; D is ambiguous. The V and J ends lost 3 bases and 0 bases respectively, with 10 bases between them. The CDR3 is 15 amino acids. Germline CDR1 is SGDLS and CDR2 is YYNGEE. The CDR3 nucleotides are TGTGCCAGCAGCGGGGCTCTAAGCTCTGGAAACACCATATATTTT. Translating gives CASSGALSSGNTIYF.

This clone was found a few times. The rearrangement uses TRBV5-1 and TRBJ2-5; 10 bases align to TRBD2. CDR3 length: 15 residues. Unmatched junction bases numbered 3, after V lost 0 bases and J lost 4 bases. CDR1 and CDR2 from the germline V gene are SGHRS and YFSETQ. CDR3 nucleotides: TGCGCCAGCAGCTTGGGAGCTAGCGGGGGAGAGACCCAGTACTTC. This translates into CASSLGASGGETQYF.

This clone has just a few counts. This chain joins TRBV18 and TRBJ1-2; D not certain. Germline CDR1 is KGHSH and CDR2 is LQKENI. Trimming cost V 3 bases and J 2 bases, with 4 bases left between them. CDR3 length: 12 residues. This CDR3 is CASSPQNYGYTF. The CDR3 bases are TGTGCCAGCTCACCTCAGAACTATGGCTACACCTTC.